This T cell receptor (beta chain) was recovered during a study of blood T cell repertoires in COVID-19. Study at large: Specimens from acute and convalescent COVID-19 originated in the United States, Italy and Spain. Sources were T cells, B-cell-depleted T cells, or PBMCs; the material itself was cDNA or gDNA.

Authors' processing steps: Reference gene primer amplification yielded estimated nucleated cell counts. Using immunoSEQ multiplex PCR, the repertoire was profiled, and TCRdb retains in-frame clones only, with some absent. V, J and clone size reflect that table, while D and trimming were determined from the DNA. The sample lists fewer than 250,000 clones, 83% occurring once. The junction had 9 bases not matched to a gene; V was cut back by 1 base and J by 11 bases. Germline CDR1 is SGHTA and CDR2 is FQGNSA. This CDR3 has 15 residues. This clonotype was sampled from a woman in her sixties or seventies with active or convalescent COVID-19. Sequencing used peripheral blood. The gene calls are TRBV7-2 and TRBJ2-1; 9 bases line up with TRBD1. The CDR3 DNA reads TGTGCCAGCAGCTTAGACCTGGGACAGGGTCGGAAGCAGTTCTTC. It codes for CASSLDLGQGRKQFF.